A selection of T cell receptor beta chains follows, all from one sample in a study of blood T cell repertoires in COVID-19. The table came from immunoSEQ multiplex PCR; TCRdb's copy has only in-frame clones and leaves some out. The data contain around 280,000 clones, 75% to 90% of them singletons. Sequenced sample: peripheral blood. These TCRs come from a woman between 45 and 60 years old who had recovered from COVID-19. The CDR3 runs from the conserved cysteine through the conserved F or W. The D gene is left open where the match is weak. Clone size is given for some rows only: seen once, a few or many times, or a class if the clone is expanded.

>TRBV18|TRBJ1-3|-|-
TGTGCCAGCTCACCTGGCCAGATTGGAAACACCATATATTTT
CASSPGQIGNTIYF
>TRBV5-6|TRBJ1-1|-|-
TGTGCCAGCAGCTTGGCCGCCCCCGGGGAAGCTTTCTTT
CASSLAAPGEAFF
>TRBV30|TRBJ2-7|once|TRBD1
TGTGCCTGGAGGTCGGCAGGGGGCTATAGCGAGCAGTACTTC
CAWRSAGGYSEQYF
>TRBV27|TRBJ1-2|-|TRBD1
TGTGCCAGCAGTCACATCGGGACAGAAGCTAACTATGGCTACACCTTC
CASSHIGTEANYGYTF
>TRBV6-5|TRBJ2-2|-|-
TGTGCCAGCAGTCGTCTGGGACTGAACACCGGGGAGCTGTTTTTT
CASSRLGLNTGELFF
>TRBV2|TRBJ1-3|-|-
TGTGCCAGCAGAGGGGCGTGGGGATTCGGAAACACCATATATTTT
CASRGAWGFGNTIYF
>TRBV2|TRBJ1-6|few|-
TGTGCCAGTCACGACATTAAGGCTTCACCCCTCCACTTT
CASHDIKASPLHF
>TRBV7-6|TRBJ2-7|-|TRBD2
TGTGCCAGCAACCCAGCGGGAGGACTCAGGGGGGAGCAGTACTTC
CASNPAGGLRGEQYF
>TRBV27|TRBJ1-1|-|TRBD1
TGTGCCAGCAAAGGGAGACAGGGGGCAAAAGCTTTCTTT
CASKGRQGAKAFF
>TRBV10-1|TRBJ1-1|-|TRBD1
TGCGCCAGCAGAATAGCTTCCAAGGACAGGGGGCGGAACACTGAAGCTTTCTTT
CASRIASKDRGRNTEAFF
>TRBV5-8|TRBJ2-1|-|-
TGTGCCAGCAGCTTGGGGTACAGGGACAAGGACAATGAGCAGTTCTTC
CASSLGYRDKDNEQFF
>TRBV11-2|TRBJ1-1|-|-
TGTGCCAGCAGCTTAGGGCCCCTTAGACAGGCCAACACTGAAGCTTTCTTT
CASSLGPLRQANTEAFF
>TRBV10-3|TRBJ1-1|-|TRBD1
TGTGCCATCAGGGGGACAGGGGGCGCGGGAAACACTGAAGCTTTCTTT
CAIRGTGGAGNTEAFF
>TRBV6-6|TRBJ2-2|-|-
TGTGCCAGCTCGGAGGGAACCGGGGAGCTGTTTTTT
CASSEGTGELFF
>TRBV5-1|TRBJ1-5|-|-
TGCGCCAGCAGCTTGGGGGAGACCGGGCAGCCCCAGCATTTT
CASSLGETGQPQHF
>TRBV14|TRBJ2-1|-|-
TGTGCCAGCAGCCAAGACAGGGTCTTTAATGTAAATGAGCAGTTCTTC
CASSQDRVFNVNEQFF
>TRBV3-1/TRBV3-2|TRBJ1-1|-|-
TGTGCCAGCAGCCAAGAGGGGGGAAGTGAAGCTTTCTTT
CASSQEGGSEAFF
>TRBV29-1|TRBJ1-2|-|-
TGCAGCGTTTCCTCAGGGGTCGGCTACACCTTC
CSVSSGVGYTF
>TRBV3-1/TRBV3-2|TRBJ2-2|-|-
TGTGCCAGCAGCCAAGCCAGGCTTGCGAACACCGGGGAGCTGTTTTTT
CASSQARLANTGELFF
>TRBV15|TRBJ2-2|-|-
TGTGCCACCAGCAGTCAGGGGTACACCGGGGAGCTGTTTTTT
CATSSQGYTGELFF
>TRBV4-3|TRBJ2-7|-|TRBD2
TGCGCCAGCAGCCCCTTCGGGGGGTCCTACGAGCAGTACTTC
CASSPFGGSYEQYF
>TRBV30|TRBJ2-2|few|-
TGTGCCTGGGGGGAGTTGGCCGGGGAGCTGTTTTTT
CAWGELAGELFF
>TRBV12-3/TRBV12-4|TRBJ1-5|-|-
TGTGCCAGCAGGTCAGGGAATCAGCCCCAGCATTTT
CASRSGNQPQHF
>TRBV3-1/TRBV3-2|TRBJ1-3|once|TRBD1
TGTGCCAGCAGCCAAGGACAGGGGTCTGGAAACACCATATATTTT
CASSQGQGSGNTIYF
>TRBV25-1|TRBJ2-7|-|-
TGTGCCAGCAGTCGAGGGGGGGCCTACGAGCAGTACTTC
CASSRGGAYEQYF
>TRBV27|TRBJ1-6|-|-
TGTGCCAGCAGACGTTTAAGCTCACCCCTCCACTTT
CASRRLSSPLHF
>TRBV7-3|TRBJ2-3|-|-
TGTGCCAGCAGCCCAGGTCCAACACAGAATACGCAGTATTTT
CASSPGPTQNTQYF
>TRBV6-2/TRBV6-3|TRBJ1-2|few|TRBD1
TGTGCCAGCAGTTTACGACAGGGAGCTAACTATGGCTACACCTTC
CASSLRQGANYGYTF
>TRBV6-5|TRBJ2-6|-|-
TGTGCCAGCAGTTTGGCGGTCGGGGCCAACGTCCTGACTTTC
CASSLAVGANVLTF